These 21 T cell receptor beta chains originate from one sample sequenced in a study of T-cell memory formation after mild COVID-19. TCRdb called the 5' RACE reads again in MiXCR, with one record for every CDR3 protein. The sample has fewer than 250,000 distinct CDR3 sequences, under 12% seen once. Sequenced: PBMCs or a T cell subset sorted from them (not recorded which). The receptors derive from a young man who had mild COVID-19 (a few samples of this study predate the infection). Cell type and time point are not known.

In DNA form, the CDR3 reads TGTGCCAGCAGCTTAGGCGGGACAGGGGTTTATAGCAATCAGCCCCAGCATTTT. Translation gives CASSLGGTGVYSNQPQHF. V is TRBV11-2 and J is TRBJ1-5; 10 bases map to TRBD1. Germline V CDR1 and CDR2: SGHAT, FQNNGV. The CDR3 covers 18 residues. J was trimmed by 0 bases and V by 1 base; bases with no gene match: 6.

This rearrangement joins TRBV7-3 to TRBJ2-5; TRBD1 matches at 8 bases. The V segment lost 4 bases and the J segment 4 bases; nucleotides outside the gene matches: 2. CDR3 length equals 13 residues. Looked up from germline, CDR1 is SGHTA and CDR2 is FQGTGA. The CDR3 DNA reads TGTGCCAGCAGCTACGGACAGGGAGAGACCCAGTACTTC. This codes for CASSYGQGETQYF.

The V call is TRBV29-1, the J call TRBJ1-2; D call uncertain. The CDR3 is 16 amino acids. CDR1 SQVTM and CDR2 ANQGSEA come from the germline V gene. The ends were cut back, 1 base at V and 2 bases at J, with 17 bases in the middle. The CDR3 protein is CSVEARRERWNYGYTF. CDR3 coding DNA: TGCAGCGTTGAAGCGAGGAGGGAGCGTTGGAACTATGGCTACACCTTC.

The rearrangement uses TRBV7-9 and TRBJ2-5, with no clear D. The length of the CDR3 is 14 residues. V dropped 5 bases and J dropped 7 bases, with 17 bases sitting between them. CDR1 SEHNR and CDR2 FQNEAQ come from the germline V gene (reference sequence). The CDR3 loop reads CASSHDVVVVTQYF. The CDR3 DNA follows: TGTGCCAGCAGCCATGACGTTGTAGTGGTGACCCAGTACTTC.

V usage is TRBV5-1 and J usage is TRBJ2-5, with a possible D match to TRBD2 (5 bases). Trimming took 4 bases from V and 5 from J, leaving 15 bases between them. The germline gives CDR1 SGHRS, CDR2 YFSETQ. The CDR3 length is 14 residues. For the CDR3, the DNA is TGCGCCAGCAGCGGCGCCGGGGTCACGGAGACCCAGTACTTC. It codes for CASSGAGVTETQYF.

This clonotype was counted between two and nine times. The chain couples TRBV4-3 to TRBJ2-2; 8 bases match TRBD1. In germline, CDR1 is LGHNA, CDR2 YSLEER. This CDR3 spans 14 amino acids. With 3 bases clipped from V and 6 bases from J, the junction kept 3 bases outside the gene matches. CDR3 region: CASSHPQGAGELFF. As DNA, the CDR3 is TGCGCCAGCAGCCACCCACAGGGGGCCGGGGAGCTGTTTTTT.

There are many counts of this clonotype. The chain combines TRBV15 with TRBJ1-2, with D possibly TRBD1 on 5 matching bases. Per the germline V gene, CDR1 is LNHNV and CDR2 is YYDKDF (reference sequence). CDR3 length: 16 residues. The V end was cut by 1 base, the J end by 5 bases, with 17 bases between. Here the CDR3 DNA reads TGTGCCACCAGCAGAGGAGACCTCGACAGCCCTTATGGCTACACCTTC. Protein sequence: CATSRGDLDSPYGYTF.

This clonotype was seen ten or more times. The genes are TRBV4-3 and TRBJ2-1; a possible D gene is TRBD1 (6 bases). V was clipped by 1 base and J by 3 bases, with 10 bases between them. CDR1 and CDR2 (germline): LGHNA, YSLEER. This CDR3 comprises 15 residues. CDR3 DNA: TGCGCCAGCAGCCAAGGGGCAGGGGTCTACAATGAGCAGTTCTTC. It translates to CASSQGAGVYNEQFF.

This clonotype was observed many times. The chain employs TRBV5-1 and TRBJ2-3; no firm D call. V lost 4 bases to trimming and J lost 0 bases, with 9 bases between them. This CDR3 is 14 amino acids long. Germline V gene sequence: CDR1 SGHRS, CDR2 YFSETQ. As DNA, the CDR3 is TGCGCCAGCAGCCCCGGAGACAGCACAGATACGCAGTATTTT. Its protein is CASSPGDSTDTQYF.

The sample holds many counts of this clonotype. This rearrangement joins TRBV20-1 to TRBJ2-3; D is possibly TRBD1 (7 bases). Germline V gene sequence: CDR1 DFQATT, CDR2 SNEGSKA (reference sequence). Trimming stripped 0 bases from V and 4 bases from J, with 14 bases between. The CDR3 sequence is 15 residues long. CDR3 bases: TGCAGTGCTAGAGATGGGCCCAGGGGGGCAGATACGCAGTATTTT. Protein product: CSARDGPRGADTQYF.

This clonotype showed up just a few times. The V call is TRBV20-1, the J call TRBJ1-2, with TRBD1 identical over 7 bases. The CDR3 is 14 amino acids. V gave up 3 bases and J gave up 7 bases; unmatched junction bases: 11. CDR1 DFQATT and CDR2 SNEGSKA come from the germline V gene (reference sequence). The DNA of the CDR3 is TGCAGTGCTAGCAGGGGGGCGGTGGATAGTGGCTACACCTTC. Translated, it gives CSASRGAVDSGYTF.

There are many counts of this clonotype. The J gene is TRBJ2-3, the V gene TRBV20-1, with unresolved D. V shed 4 bases and J shed 5 bases, with 7 bases lying between them. Germline assignment: CDR1 DFQATT and CDR2 SNEGSKA (reference sequence). The CDR3 is 11 amino acids. CDR3 coding DNA: TGCAGTGCTATACCTGGAGATACGCAGTATTTT. Residues: CSAIPGDTQYF.

This clonotype was picked up a small number of times. The chain employs TRBV7-2 and TRBJ2-7; tentative D call: TRBD1 (8 bases). CDR1 is SGHTA, CDR2 FQGNSA, per germline. The CDR3 consists of 15 residues. Trimming stripped 3 bases from V and 4 bases from J, with 16 bases between. CDR3 DNA: TGTGCCAGCAGCTTCCGGACAGGGCGGGGGTACGAGCAGTACTTC. Translated: CASSFRTGRGYEQYF.

This chain connects TRBV6-2 or TRBV6-3 to TRBJ2-2; the match to TRBD2 covers 8 bases. The CDR3 has 12 residues. Germline loops: CDR1 MNHEY, CDR2 SVGEGT. Trimming at V came to 6 bases and at J to 7 bases, leaving 1 base not matched to a gene. CDR3 coding DNA: TGTGCCAGCAGAGCGGGGGTCGGGGAGCTGTTTTTT. Protein product: CASRAGVGELFF.

This clonotype showed up many times. V is TRBV4-1 and J is TRBJ2-3; possible D gene TRBD2, 6 bases. The CDR3 contains 18 residues. V was clipped by 1 base and J by 0 bases, with 17 bases between them. Germline assignment: CDR1 MGHRA and CDR2 YSYEKL. In DNA form, the CDR3 reads TGCGCCAGCAGCCAAGTCGGGTTTGACGGGGGAAGCACAGATACGCAGTATTTT. Its protein is CASSQVGFDGGSTDTQYF.

CDR3 sequence: CASSLTTGSNEQFF. In nucleotides, the CDR3 is TGTGCCAGCAGTTTAACGACAGGGAGCAATGAGCAGTTCTTC. J is TRBJ2-1 and V is TRBV12-3 or TRBV12-4, with 7 bases lining up with TRBD1. V shed 2 bases and J 6 bases; nucleotides not matched to a gene: 4. The CDR3 runs 14 residues.

This clonotype appeared many times. This chain connects TRBV5-1 to TRBJ2-3; D uncertain. This CDR3 is built from 14 residues. The germline V gene has CDR1 SGHRS and CDR2 YFSETQ. V was cut by 3 bases and J by 9 bases, with 17 bases left in between. The CDR3 spells CASSSQGPAGTQYF. CDR3 nucleotides: TGCGCCAGCAGCTCCCAAGGTCCGGCAGGAACGCAGTATTTT.

Notes on this clonotype: The conserved phenylalanine or tryptophan normally closing the CDR3 is absent here, so this likely arose from a read error. J is TRBJ2-1 and V is TRBV24-1; maybe TRBD2 (5 bases). The ends were cut back, 0 bases at V and 8 bases at J, with 13 bases in the middle. The V gene's germline CDR1 is KGHDR and CDR2 SFDVKD. The CDR3 spans 15 residues. This CDR3 is CATSDLHGVRDEQFS. In nucleotides, the CDR3 is TGTGCCACCAGTGATTTGCACGGGGTTAGGGATGAGCAGTTCTCC.

The chain joins TRBV30 to TRBJ2-7, with D perhaps matching TRBD1 (6 bases). Trimming stripped 1 base from V and 3 bases from J, with 7 bases between. Germline loops: CDR1 GTSNPN, CDR2 SVGIG (reference sequence). The CDR3 extends over 12 amino acids. CDR3 sequence reads: CAWSEDSYEQYF. CDR3 coding DNA: TGTGCCTGGAGTGAGGACAGCTACGAGCAGTACTTC.

The chain carries TRBV7-2 and TRBJ1-4; possible D gene TRBD1, 6 bases. CDR1 and CDR2 from the germline V gene are SGHTA and FQGNSA. Trimming took off 3 bases at V and 13 bases at J, with 12 bases between the two ends. This CDR3 contains 12 residues. The CDR3 sequence is CASSFPGAALFF. For the CDR3, the DNA is TGTGCCAGCAGCTTCCCAGGGGCAGCACTGTTTTTT.

This clonotype turned up a few times. The chain carries TRBV6-5 and TRBJ1-1; D gene ambiguous. From germline, CDR1 is MNHEY and CDR2 SVGAGI. The CDR3 consists of 13 residues. Trimming stripped 2 bases from V and 0 bases from J, with 4 bases between. CDR3 nucleotides: TGTGCCAGCAGTTACGGGATGAACACTGAAGCTTTCTTT. Its protein is CASSYGMNTEAFF.